This T cell receptor beta chain comes out of a study of spatial heterogeneity in lung cancer (dated by TCRdb to between 2018 and 2020). For the wider study: More beta-chain than alpha-chain transcripts were consistently detected, likely reflecting higher beta-chain transcript abundance. In the raw uncorrected reads, each unique combination of TCR and UMI appeared more than ten times on average. In non-small cell lung cancer, the study made a quantitative comparison of TCR alpha and beta repertoires among multiple tumor regions, matched nontumor lung and blood. Nonsynonymous mutation counts, determined by whole-exome sequencing of tumor tissue, were related to features of the TCR repertoire. Both alpha and beta chains were TCR-sequenced in approximately 220 tumor regions, some 64 matched nontumor lung samples and roughly 50 PBMC samples obtained at surgery.

Paper-wide results and their limitations: Additional single-cell paired TCR alpha and beta sequencing was considered necessary to confirm, at a functional level, the hypothesis that regional TCRs recognize regional mutations.

The time point label here, explained by the study, means: sample taken at primary tumor resection. Without any cell sorting, TCR sequencing was performed on whole RNA extracted either from tumor and nontumor lung tissue or from cryopreserved PBMC samples. Samples were obtained from 65 to 90 patients with early-stage, untreated non-small cell lung cancer from the lung TRACERx cohort. A patient was chosen for TCR sequencing only when enough RNA was available from at least two tumor regions. Before being selected, tumor and adjacent nontumor lung specimens were reviewed by a lung pathologist. This clonotype was detected many times. Its binding antigen is unknown. One base away there is no much larger clone; base qualities are not given. To prepare the library, 5' RACE was applied. The reads were generated on a NextSeq 500. To allow correction of PCR and sequencing errors, the TCR library protocol tagged every TCR cDNA molecule with a unique molecular identifier. Per the authors' processing: TCR identification, UMI-based error correction and CDR3 extraction were all carried out with Decombinator tools. TCRs above a frequency of 2 per 1,000, corresponding to the top 1% of the tumor frequency distribution, were defined as expanded. Rényi diversity was computed with the R vegan package after subsampling each repertoire 100 times to 5,000 TCRs. CDR3 similarity networks were built from amino acid triplet string-kernel similarity, connecting CDR3s with pairwise similarity above 0.82. The raw public reads went through TCRdb reprocessing: fastp at Q25, MiXCR clone calling, in-frame beta chains kept. Each entry is one CDR3 protein sequence, shown with its most common DNA and genes. The V and J calls here are based on TCRdb, not the publication. The sample records some 11,000 distinct CDR3 sequences, approximately 6.2% of which are singletons. Under 13% of the sample comes from the top ten.

According to the germline V gene, CDR1 reads MNHEY and CDR2 reads SVGAGI. The CDR3 runs 14 residues from the cysteine to the phenylalanine. Only the CDR3 part of the read is kept: 42 bases, read in frame from the first base. Between the V and J ends, shortened by 5 bases and 1 base respectively, the junction contains 12 bases. The receptor was isolated from a male donor with early-stage non-small cell lung cancer. The V gene is TRBV6-5 and the J gene is TRBJ2-7; the D segment cannot be called with confidence. The specimen comprised normal lung tissue next to the tumor, sampled at surgery. The DNA reads TGTGCCAGCAGTCTCAGCGCCACTTCCTACGAGCAGTACTTC. This codes for CASSLSATSYEQYF.